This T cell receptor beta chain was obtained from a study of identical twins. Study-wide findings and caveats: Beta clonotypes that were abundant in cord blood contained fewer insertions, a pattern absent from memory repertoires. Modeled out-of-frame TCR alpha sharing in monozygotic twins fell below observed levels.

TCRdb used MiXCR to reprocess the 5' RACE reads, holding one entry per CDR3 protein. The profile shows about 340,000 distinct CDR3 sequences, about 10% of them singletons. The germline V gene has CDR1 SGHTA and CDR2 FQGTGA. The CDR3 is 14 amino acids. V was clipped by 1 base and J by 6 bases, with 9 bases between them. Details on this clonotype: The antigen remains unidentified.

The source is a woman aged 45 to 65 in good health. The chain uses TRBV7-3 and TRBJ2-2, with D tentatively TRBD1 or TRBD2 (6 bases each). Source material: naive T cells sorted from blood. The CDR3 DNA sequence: TGTGCCAGCAGCTTAAACAGGGAGGCCGGGGAGCTGTTTTTT. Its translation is CASSLNREAGELFF.